These 18 T cell receptor beta chains were sequenced from one sample in a study of cytotoxic CD8 clonotypes in ibrutinib-treated CLL. Here immunoSEQ multiplex PCR was the method, and the copy in TCRdb shows in-frame clones only, minus some. The repertoire holds more than 85,000 clones, with roughly three quarters as singletons. The source material was PBMCs, sampled after 24 months of ibrutinib treatment. Source of these receptors: a human donor with chronic lymphocytic leukemia.

V is TRBV7-2 and J is TRBJ1-6, with D possibly matching TRBD1 (5 bases). Germline V lookup: CDR1 SGHTA, CDR2 FQGNSA. The CDR3 sequence is 15 residues long. Deletions cut 4 bases from V and 7 bases from J, with 14 bases between. The CDR3 protein is CASSSDAGENSPLHF. CDR3 in DNA: TGTGCCAGCAGCTCCGACGCGGGGGAGAATTCACCCCTCCACTTT.

The chain carries TRBV5-8 and TRBJ2-7; D perhaps matches TRBD1 (5 bases). The CDR3 length is 15 residues. The germline gives CDR1 SGHTS, CDR2 YDEGEE. Trimming stripped 4 bases from V and 6 bases from J, with 20 bases between. The CDR3: CASSPRQGLILEQYF. CDR3 nucleotides: TGTGCCAGCAGCCCCCGGCAGGGCCTAATACTCGAGCAGTACTTC.

This clone came up once. The genes are TRBV27 and TRBJ2-7; maybe TRBD1 (5 bases). Between the trimmed V and J ends, which lost 4 bases and 0 bases, there was a span of 10 bases. Germline V gene lookup returns CDR1 MNHEY and CDR2 SMNVEV (reference sequence). The CDR3 runs 14 residues. CDR3 sequence (DNA): TGTGCCAGCAGTTCTCGGACAAACTCCTACGAGCAGTACTTC. Translating gives CASSSRTNSYEQYF.

The V and J genes are TRBV21-1 and TRBJ2-5; the tabulated D call, TRBD2, remains unverified against the DNA. TRBV21-1 has pseudogene status. The CDR3 is 17 residues long. CDR3 sequence (DNA): TGTGCCAGCAGCAAAGGGGGGACTAGCGGGAGGGGTGAGACCCAGTACTTC. It codes for CASSKGGTSGRGETQYF.

The chain recombines TRBV5-1 with TRBJ1-5; TRBD1 matches at 9 bases. Germline values: CDR1 SGHRS, CDR2 YFSETQ. V gave up 3 bases and J gave up 2 bases; unmatched junction bases: 3. This CDR3 spans 15 amino acids. The CDR3, as DNA: TGCGCCAGCAGCTGGACAGGGGATCGCAATCAGCCCCAGCATTTT. Translated, it gives CASSWTGDRNQPQHF.

This clone was seen once. The V call is TRBV30, the J call TRBJ2-1, with TRBD2 matching over 9 bases. The CDR3 length is 14 residues. The germline V gene encodes CDR1 GTSNPN and CDR2 SVGIG (reference sequence). V dropped 8 bases and J dropped 6; count of bases not matched to a gene: 11. This CDR3 reads CAGNGLARINEQFF. In DNA, the CDR3 is TGTGCCGGGAATGGACTAGCGAGGATCAATGAGCAGTTCTTC.

The chain couples TRBV6-1 to TRBJ1-2; 7 nucleotides line up with TRBD1. V shed 10 bases and J 4 bases; nucleotides not matched to a gene: 6. This CDR3 comprises 12 residues. In germline, CDR1 is MNHNS, CDR2 SASEGT. The CDR3 is CATTGQVYGYTF. The CDR3 coding sequence is TGTGCCACAACTGGACAGGTCTATGGCTACACCTTC.

The V gene is TRBV28, the J gene TRBJ2-1; 11 nucleotides align to TRBD2. The germline V gene has CDR1 MDHEN and CDR2 SYDVKM. J lost 15 bases, V lost 6 bases, and 16 bases had no gene match. The CDR3 loop spans 15 amino acids. The CDR3 spells CASSPSIGSGRAGFF. In DNA, the CDR3 is TGTGCCAGCAGCCCCTCGATCGGTAGCGGGAGGGCCGGGTTCTTC.

The J gene is TRBJ2-5, the V gene TRBV7-3; a weak D match, TRBD1 (6 bases). V lost 3 bases, J lost 5 bases, and 13 bases lay in between. CDR3 length: 14 residues. Germline V CDR1 and CDR2: SGHTA, FQGTGA. CDR3 DNA sequence: TGTGCCAGCAGCTTGGGCAGGGGCTATGAGACCCAGTACTTC. The encoded protein is CASSLGRGYETQYF.

This clone has just one count. V usage is TRBV7-3 and J usage is TRBJ1-1, with a possible D match to TRBD1 (5 bases). Germline lookup yields CDR1 SGHTA and CDR2 FQGTGA. CDR3 size: 15 residues. V dropped 2 bases and J dropped 6 bases, with 16 bases sitting between them. This CDR3 reads CASSLQGGGSSEAFF. Written as DNA, the CDR3 is TGTGCCAGCAGCTTACAGGGCGGAGGGAGTTCTGAAGCTTTCTTT.

The chain is built from TRBV4-2 and TRBJ2-1; possible D gene TRBD2, 7 bases. V was pared by 0 bases and J by 9 bases, with 15 bases between. The CDR3 totals 15 residues. The germline CDR1 and CDR2 sequences are LGHNA and YNFKEQ. The CDR3 loop is CASSQEGGGRSEQFF. Here the CDR3 DNA reads TGTGCCAGCAGCCAAGAGGGGGGCGGGAGAAGTGAGCAGTTCTTC.

J is TRBJ2-7 and V is TRBV27; 7 nucleotides line up with TRBD2. Germline trimming cut 7 bases from V and 2 bases from J; bases unmatched to any gene: 8. Germline values: CDR1 MNHEY, CDR2 SMNVEV (reference sequence). The CDR3 contains 14 residues. In nucleotides, the CDR3 is TGTGCCAGCACCTCTAGCGGACTTACCTACGAGCAGTACTTC. It codes for CASTSSGLTYEQYF.

V gene TRBV27 combines with J gene TRBJ2-7; D gene uncertain. The CDR3 runs 13 residues. The germline V gene has CDR1 MNHEY and CDR2 SMNVEV (reference sequence). V gave up 7 bases and J gave up 3 bases, with 13 bases separating them. CDR3 coding DNA: TGTGCCAGCATGCACCCCTTTCACTACGAGCAGTACTTC. Translating gives CASMHPFHYEQYF.

About this clone: The junction differs from germline at one of its ends, possibly a read error. The chain recombines TRBV7-9 with TRBJ2-1; possibly TRBD2 for D (6 bases). The CDR3 sequence is 13 residues long. Per the germline V gene, CDR1 is SEHNR and CDR2 is FQNEAQ (reference sequence). This CDR3 is CASSLGQLAGMVF. The CDR3, as DNA: TGTGCCAGCAGCTTAGGACAACTAGCTGGGATGGTCTTC. The full variable domain, its missing parts supplied by reference TRBV7-9 and TRBJ2-1, is DTGVSQNPRHKITKRGQNVTFRCDPISEHNRLYWYRQTLGQGPEFLTYFQNEAQLEKSRLLSDRFSAERPKGSFSTLEIQRTEQGDSAMYLCASSLGQLAGMVFGPGTRLTVL.

The chain uses TRBV5-1 and TRBJ2-7; 9 bases agree with TRBD2. With V trimmed by 0 bases and J by 2 bases, 6 bases remained unmatched. CDR3 length: 16 amino acids. Germline assignment: CDR1 SGHRS and CDR2 YFSETQ. The CDR3 loop reads CASSLEWAGGPYEQYF. CDR3 in DNA: TGCGCCAGCAGCTTGGAGTGGGCGGGAGGGCCCTACGAGCAGTACTTC.

This chain links TRBV9 with TRBJ2-7, with TRBD2 identical over 11 bases. V trimming: 0 bases; J trimming: 7 bases; junction bases outside the gene matches: 9. Germline V gene sequence: CDR1 SGDLS, CDR2 YYNGEE. The CDR3 is made up of 16 amino acids. CDR3: CASSVGTSGPWGEQYF. As DNA, the CDR3 is TGTGCCAGCAGCGTAGGGACTAGCGGGCCCTGGGGAGAGCAGTACTTC.

The V call is TRBV18, the J call TRBJ2-5, with D perhaps TRBD1 or TRBD2 (5 bases each). CDR1 and CDR2 from the germline V gene are KGHSH and LQKENI. V was trimmed by 1 base and J by 1 base, leaving 7 bases between them. The CDR3 covers 14 residues. The CDR3 protein is CASSPQGPQETQYF. As DNA, the CDR3 is TGTGCCAGCTCACCACAGGGACCCCAAGAGACCCAGTACTTC. The full variable domain, rest sourced from reference TRBV18 and TRBJ2-5, is NAGVMQNPRHLVRRRGQEARLRCSPMKGHSHVYWYRQLPEEGLKFMVYLQKENIIDESGMPKERFSAEFPKEGPSILRIQQVVRGDSAAYFCASSPQGPQETQYFGPGTRLLVL.

This chain joins TRBV7-2 and TRBJ2-6; no reliable D call. V was trimmed by 2 bases and J by 0 bases, leaving 8 bases between them. Germline V gene lookup returns CDR1 SGHTA and CDR2 FQGNSA. The CDR3 contains 16 residues. CDR3 sequence (DNA): TGTGCCAGCAGCTTAAGGTGGGACTCTGGGGCCAACGTCCTGACTTTC. The encoded protein is CASSLRWDSGANVLTF.